This T cell receptor beta chain was captured in a study of shared clonotypes between healthy human individuals. Sequencing used immunoSEQ multiplex PCR; TCRdb keeps in-frame clones, though not all of them. The table includes 400,000 to 600,000 clones, more than 75% detected once. Only Caucasian adults living in Nashville, Tennessee made up the donor group. This clone was recorded once. The CDR3 loop spans 13 amino acids. J gave up 3 bases and V 7 bases, and 5 bases lay outside the gene matches. Germline V gives CDR1 WSHSY, CDR2 SAAADI. The V call is TRBV10-2, the J call TRBJ2-7; the match to TRBD2 covers 8 bases. The clonotype was recovered from a woman in her thirties or forties in good health. Some clones in this sample may be carry-over from other donors' samples. The sample consisted of PBMCs. The CDR3 DNA sequence: TGCGCCAGCAAGGGACTAGACCGCTACGAGCAGTACTTC. Translation: CASKGLDRYEQYF.